The rows below give T cell receptor beta chains drawn from one sample of a study of blood T cell repertoires in COVID-19. The repertoire was sequenced with immunoSEQ multiplex PCR; TCRdb's copy has only in-frame clones and lacks some. The repertoire holds tens of thousands of clones, with around 80% as singletons. Sequencing input: peripheral blood. Every receptor here comes from a human donor in a cohort sampled during active COVID-19. Both conserved end residues are part of each CDR3. The order of the fields is D gene, J gene, clone size, V gene, CDR3 protein, CDR3 DNA. The D gene is left open where the match is weak. Clone size is stated in some rows and not others, as once, few, many or a class when expanded.

NA	TRBJ1-2	NA	TRBV19	CASNHGVRAGYTF	TGTGCCAGTAACCATGGGGTCAGGGCTGGCTACACCTTC
TRBD2	TRBJ2-1	NA	TRBV2	CASSEGGVRSQFF	TGTGCCAGCAGTGAGGGGGGGGTCAGGTCGCAGTTCTTC
TRBD1	TRBJ1-5	once	TRBV30	CAWSKGAGGQPQHF	TGTGCCTGGAGTAAGGGGGCGGGCGGTCAGCCCCAGCATTTT
NA	TRBJ2-2	few	TRBV5-5	CASSSGPRNTGELFF	TGTGCCAGCAGCTCAGGGCCCCGAAACACCGGGGAGCTGTTTTTT
TRBD1	TRBJ2-1	NA	TRBV5-1	CASSLRGHNEQFF	TGCGCCAGCAGCTTGAGGGGGCACAATGAGCAGTTCTTC
NA	TRBJ2-5	NA	TRBV18	CASSAGTETQYF	TGTGCCAGCTCAGCAGGTACCGAGACCCAGTACTTC
NA	TRBJ1-1	NA	TRBV7-8	CASSLAVSNTEAFF	TGTGCCAGCAGCTTAGCTGTCTCGAACACTGAAGCTTTCTTT
TRBD1	TRBJ1-3	NA	TRBV6-5	CASSLGQGRRNTIYF	TGTGCCAGCAGTTTGGGACAGGGGAGGCGAAACACCATATATTTT
TRBD2	TRBJ2-7	NA	TRBV2	CASSEARGGEQYF	TGTGCCAGCAGTGAAGCGCGGGGGGGCGAGCAGTACTTC
TRBD1	TRBJ1-1	few	TRBV7-9	CASSWRADRVSEAFF	TGTGCCAGCAGCTGGCGGGCGGACAGGGTCTCTGAAGCTTTCTTT
NA	TRBJ2-6	once	TRBV6-5	CASSLSGANVLTF	TGTGCCAGCTCCCTCTCTGGGGCCAACGTCCTGACTTTC
TRBD1	TRBJ1-6	NA	TRBV5-1	CASSLQGGESPLHF	TGCGCCAGCAGCTTACAGGGGGGGGAATCACCCCTCCACTTT
TRBD2	TRBJ2-3	few	TRBV19	CASNTGGSTDTQYF	TGTGCCAGTAATACGGGGGGGAGCACAGATACGCAGTATTTT
TRBD2	TRBJ2-2	NA	TRBV10-3	CAIKGLAGGPNGELFF	TGTGCCATCAAGGGACTAGCGGGGGGGCCGAACGGGGAGCTGTTTTTT
NA	TRBJ2-1	few	TRBV13	CASSLHPRTTSSYNEQFF	TGTGCCAGCAGCTTACACCCTCGAACCACGAGCTCCTACAATGAGCAGTTCTTC